What follows is one T cell receptor (beta chain) and its context. The target antigen is unknown. Sequencing libraries made from TCR beta cDNA carried unique molecular identifiers. In TCRdb, the PCR reads were re-called with MiXCR into one record per CDR3 protein. The profile covers about 260,000 distinct CDR3 sequences, with less than 40% appearing a single time and less than 6% taken by the ten largest. The data originate from a study of post-analysis software for immune sequencing data. Study-wide results and caveats: People with multiple sclerosis had a significantly lower normalized Chao1 diversity than controls did. Relative to controls, patients had about 5 TRBV segments at higher frequency, with TRBV5-6, TRBV5-1 and TRBV20-1 among these.

From germline, CDR1 is SSHAT and CDR2 FNYEAQ (reference sequence). Unmatched junction bases numbered 0, after V lost 1 base and J lost 0 bases. The CDR3 is made up of 16 amino acids. The rearrangement uses TRBV7-7 and TRBJ2-2, with 9 bases that match TRBD1. Sequences were obtained from blood. The source of this sequence is a girl under 18 with multiple sclerosis. CDR3 residues: CASSLGTGANTGELFF. The CDR3 bases are TGTGCCAGCAGCTTAGGGACAGGGGCGAACACCGGGGAGCTGTTTTTT.